Sequencing of this TCR beta chain was carried out in a study of blood T cell repertoires in COVID-19. Study details: COVID-19 samples from acute and convalescent phases originated in the United States, Italy and Spain.

This CDR3 comprises 12 residues. Germline V gives CDR1 SQVTM, CDR2 ANQGSEA. Trimming took 3 bases from V and 11 from J, leaving 16 bases between them. The study recruited people aged about 18 to 89 years across approximately 24 US areas. The assay was immunoSEQ multiplex PCR, and TCRdb's table has in-frame clones only and misses some. The data hold about 260,000 clones, with 88% observed a single time. Sequenced input: PBMCs or T cells enriched from blood (not recorded which). The clonotype comes from a woman in her 40s with acute COVID-19. The chain is built from TRBV29-1 and TRBJ1-2; possible D gene TRBD1, 6 bases. CDR3 DNA: TGCAGCGTTGATTCGCAGGACAGTCGGTACACCTTC. As protein: CSVDSQDSRYTF.